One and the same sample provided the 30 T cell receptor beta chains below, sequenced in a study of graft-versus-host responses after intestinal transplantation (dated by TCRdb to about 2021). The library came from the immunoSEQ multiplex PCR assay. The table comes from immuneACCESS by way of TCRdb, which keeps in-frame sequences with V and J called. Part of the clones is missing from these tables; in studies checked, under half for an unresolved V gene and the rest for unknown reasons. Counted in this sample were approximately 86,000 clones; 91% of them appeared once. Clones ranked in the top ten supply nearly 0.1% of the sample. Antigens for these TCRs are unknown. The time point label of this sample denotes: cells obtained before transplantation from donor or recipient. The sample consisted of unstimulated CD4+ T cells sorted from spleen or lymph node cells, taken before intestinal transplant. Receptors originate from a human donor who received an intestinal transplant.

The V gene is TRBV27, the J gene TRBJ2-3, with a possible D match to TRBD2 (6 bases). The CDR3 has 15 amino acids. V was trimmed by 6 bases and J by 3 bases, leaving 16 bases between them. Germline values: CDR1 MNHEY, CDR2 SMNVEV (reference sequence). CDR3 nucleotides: TGTGCCAGCAGCACAACCTTCGGGGGTACAGATACGCAGTATTTT. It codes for CASSTTFGGTDTQYF.

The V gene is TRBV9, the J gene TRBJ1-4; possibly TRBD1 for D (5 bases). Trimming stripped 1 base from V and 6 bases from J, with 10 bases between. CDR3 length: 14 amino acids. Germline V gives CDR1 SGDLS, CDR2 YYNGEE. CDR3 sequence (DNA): TGTGCCAGCAGCGTATCAGGGATGGATGAAAAACTGTTTTTT. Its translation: CASSVSGMDEKLFF.

This CDR3 reads CASSVYPGPNTGELFF. The CDR3 DNA sequence: TGTGCCAGCAGCGTATATCCAGGGCCGAACACCGGGGAGCTGTTTTTT. The chain recombines TRBV9 with TRBJ2-2; TRBD1 is a possible D gene (5 bases). V lost 1 base and J lost 0, with 10 bases in between. The CDR3 runs to 16 residues. CDR1 and CDR2 from the germline V gene are SGDLS and YYNGEE.

The CDR3 region is CASTLRGLDQPQHF. Here the CDR3 DNA reads TGTGCCAGCACCCTACGGGGGTTGGATCAGCCCCAGCATTTT. J is TRBJ1-5 and V is TRBV2, with D perhaps TRBD1 (5 bases). The length of the CDR3 is 14 residues. With 7 bases removed from V and 5 bases from J, the gap between germline ends came to 15 bases. Germline CDR1 SNHLY, CDR2 FYNNEI.

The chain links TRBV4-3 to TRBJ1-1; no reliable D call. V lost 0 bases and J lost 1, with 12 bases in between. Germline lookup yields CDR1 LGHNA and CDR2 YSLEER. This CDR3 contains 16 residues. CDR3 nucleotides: TGCGCCAGCAGCCAAGATCCGGACCGGGGGAACACTGAAGCTTTCTTT. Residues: CASSQDPDRGNTEAFF.

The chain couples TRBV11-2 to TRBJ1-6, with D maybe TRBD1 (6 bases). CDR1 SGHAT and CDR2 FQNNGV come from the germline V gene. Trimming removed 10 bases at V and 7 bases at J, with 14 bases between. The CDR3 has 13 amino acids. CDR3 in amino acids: CAIGQFRNSPLHF. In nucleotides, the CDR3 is TGTGCCATCGGACAGTTCAGGAATTCACCCCTCCACTTT.

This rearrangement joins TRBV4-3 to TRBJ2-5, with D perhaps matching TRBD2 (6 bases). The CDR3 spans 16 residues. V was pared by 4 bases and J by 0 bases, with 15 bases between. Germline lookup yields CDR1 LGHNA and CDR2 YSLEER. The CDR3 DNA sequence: TGCGCCAGCAGCCCCTCATTCGGGAGCCACCAAGAGACCCAGTACTTC. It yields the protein CASSPSFGSHQETQYF.

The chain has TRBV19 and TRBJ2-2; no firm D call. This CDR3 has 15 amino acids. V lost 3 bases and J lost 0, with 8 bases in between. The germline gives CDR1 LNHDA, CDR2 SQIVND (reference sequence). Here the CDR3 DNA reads TGTGCCAGTAGTATGATACGGGCGAACACCGGGGAGCTGTTTTTT. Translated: CASSMIRANTGELFF.

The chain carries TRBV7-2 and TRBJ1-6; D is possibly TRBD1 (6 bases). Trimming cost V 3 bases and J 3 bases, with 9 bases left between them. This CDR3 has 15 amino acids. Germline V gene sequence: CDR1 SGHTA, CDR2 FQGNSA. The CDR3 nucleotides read TGTGCCAGCAGCTTCACGGACAGCTATAATTCACCCCTCCACTTT. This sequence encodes CASSFTDSYNSPLHF.

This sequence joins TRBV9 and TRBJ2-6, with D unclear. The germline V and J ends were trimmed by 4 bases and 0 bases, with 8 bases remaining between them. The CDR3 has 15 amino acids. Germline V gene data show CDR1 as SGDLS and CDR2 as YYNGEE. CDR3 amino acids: CASSRSSSGANVLTF. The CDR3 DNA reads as TGTGCCAGCAGCCGGTCGAGCTCTGGGGCCAACGTCCTGACTTTC.

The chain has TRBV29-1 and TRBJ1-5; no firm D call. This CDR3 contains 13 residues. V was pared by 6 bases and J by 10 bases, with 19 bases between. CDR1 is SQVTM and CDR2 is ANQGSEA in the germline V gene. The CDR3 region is CSVVFPGESPQHF. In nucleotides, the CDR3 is TGCAGCGTCGTGTTCCCTGGGGAGAGCCCCCAGCATTTT. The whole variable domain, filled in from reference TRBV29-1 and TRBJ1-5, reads SAVISQKPSRDICQRGTSLTIQCQVDSQVTMMFWYRQQPGQSLTLIATANQGSEATYESGFVIDKFPISRPNLTFSTLTVSNMSPEDSSIYLCSVVFPGESPQHFGDGTRLSIL.

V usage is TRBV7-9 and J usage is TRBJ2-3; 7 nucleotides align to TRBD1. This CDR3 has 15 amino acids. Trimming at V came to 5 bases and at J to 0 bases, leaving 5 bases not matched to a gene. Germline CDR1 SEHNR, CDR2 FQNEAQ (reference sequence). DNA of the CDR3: TGTGCCAGCAGCCAGACAGGGCCAAGCACAGATACGCAGTATTTT. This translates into CASSQTGPSTDTQYF.

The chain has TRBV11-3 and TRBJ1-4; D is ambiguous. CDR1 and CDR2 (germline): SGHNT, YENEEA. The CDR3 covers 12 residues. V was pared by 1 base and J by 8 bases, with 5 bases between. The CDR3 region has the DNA TGTGCCAGCAGCTTAGTGGAGGAAAAACTGTTTTTT. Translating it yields CASSLVEEKLFF.

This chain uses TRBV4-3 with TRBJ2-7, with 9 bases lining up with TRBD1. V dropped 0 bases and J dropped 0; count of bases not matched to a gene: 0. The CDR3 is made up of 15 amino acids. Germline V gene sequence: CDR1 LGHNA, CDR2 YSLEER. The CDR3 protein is CASSQEGQGSYEQYF. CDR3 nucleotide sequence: TGCGCCAGCAGCCAAGAGGGACAGGGCTCCTACGAGCAGTACTTC.

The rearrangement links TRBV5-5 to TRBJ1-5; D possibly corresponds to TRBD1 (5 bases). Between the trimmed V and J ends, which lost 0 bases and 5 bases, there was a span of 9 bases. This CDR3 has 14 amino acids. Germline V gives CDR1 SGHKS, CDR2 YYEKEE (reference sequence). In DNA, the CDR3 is TGTGCCAGCAGCTTGGCCGGGGGGGATCAGCCCCAGCATTTT. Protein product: CASSLAGGDQPQHF.

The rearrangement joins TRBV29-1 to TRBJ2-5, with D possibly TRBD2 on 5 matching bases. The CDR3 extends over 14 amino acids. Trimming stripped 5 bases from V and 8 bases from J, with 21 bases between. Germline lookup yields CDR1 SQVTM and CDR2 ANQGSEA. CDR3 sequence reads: CSVKRGTAEGTQYF. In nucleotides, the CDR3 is TGCAGCGTTAAGCGTGGTACCGCCGAGGGTACCCAGTACTTC. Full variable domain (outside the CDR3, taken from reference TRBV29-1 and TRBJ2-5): SAVISQKPSRDICQRGTSLTIQCQVDSQVTMMFWYRQQPGQSLTLIATANQGSEATYESGFVIDKFPISRPNLTFSTLTVSNMSPEDSSIYLCSVKRGTAEGTQYFGPGTRLLVL.

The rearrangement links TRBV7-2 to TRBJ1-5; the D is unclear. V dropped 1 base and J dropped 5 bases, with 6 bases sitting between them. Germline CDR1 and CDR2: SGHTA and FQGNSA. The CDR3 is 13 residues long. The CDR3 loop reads CASSLVPDQPQHF. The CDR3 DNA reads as TGTGCCAGCAGCTTAGTCCCAGATCAGCCCCAGCATTTT. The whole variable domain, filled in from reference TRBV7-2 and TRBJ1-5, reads GAGVSQSPSNKVTEKGKDVELRCDPISGHTALYWYRQSLGQGLEFLIYFQGNSAPDKSGLPSDRFSAERTGGSVSTLTIQRTQQEDSAVYLCASSLVPDQPQHFGDGTRLSIL.

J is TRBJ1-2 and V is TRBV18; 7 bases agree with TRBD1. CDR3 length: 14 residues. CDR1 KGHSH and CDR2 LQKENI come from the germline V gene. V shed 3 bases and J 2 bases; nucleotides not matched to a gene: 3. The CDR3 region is CASSPDRANYGYTF. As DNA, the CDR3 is TGTGCCAGCTCACCCGACAGGGCGAACTATGGCTACACCTTC.

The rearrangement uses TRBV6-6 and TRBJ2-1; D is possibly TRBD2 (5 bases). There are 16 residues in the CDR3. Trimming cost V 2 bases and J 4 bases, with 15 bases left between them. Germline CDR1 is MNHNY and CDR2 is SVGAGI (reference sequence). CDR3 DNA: TGTGCCAGCAGTTACGACTACCGCTCCTCTTACAATGAGCAGTTCTTC. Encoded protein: CASSYDYRSSYNEQFF.

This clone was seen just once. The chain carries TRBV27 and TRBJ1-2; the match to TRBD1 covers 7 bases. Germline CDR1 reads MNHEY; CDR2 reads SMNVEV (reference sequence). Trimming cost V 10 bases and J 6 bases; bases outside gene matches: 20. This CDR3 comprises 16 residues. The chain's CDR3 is CATKTLQGGFRDGYTF. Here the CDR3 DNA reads TGTGCCACAAAAACTCTCCAGGGGGGCTTTCGAGATGGCTACACCTTC.

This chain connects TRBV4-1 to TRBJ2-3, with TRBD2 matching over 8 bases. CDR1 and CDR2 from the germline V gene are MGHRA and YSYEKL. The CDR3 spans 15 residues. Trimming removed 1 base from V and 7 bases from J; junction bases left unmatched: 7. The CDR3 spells CASSQVGPGGHTQYF. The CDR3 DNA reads TGCGCCAGCAGCCAAGTGGGGCCGGGGGGGCATACGCAGTATTTT.

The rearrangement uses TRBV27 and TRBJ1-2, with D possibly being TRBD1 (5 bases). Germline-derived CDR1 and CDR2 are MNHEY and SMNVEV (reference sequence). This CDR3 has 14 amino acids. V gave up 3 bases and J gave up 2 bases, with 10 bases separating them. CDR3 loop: CASSFGGGNYGYTF. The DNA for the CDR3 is TGTGCCAGCAGTTTTGGTGGGGGGAACTATGGCTACACCTTC.

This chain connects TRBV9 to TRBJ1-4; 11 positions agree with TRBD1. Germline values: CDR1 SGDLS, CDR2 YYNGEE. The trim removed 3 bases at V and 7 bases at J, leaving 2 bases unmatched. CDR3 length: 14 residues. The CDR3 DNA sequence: TGTGCCAGCAGCGGGGACAGGGGGAGTGAAAAACTGTTTTTT. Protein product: CASSGDRGSEKLFF.

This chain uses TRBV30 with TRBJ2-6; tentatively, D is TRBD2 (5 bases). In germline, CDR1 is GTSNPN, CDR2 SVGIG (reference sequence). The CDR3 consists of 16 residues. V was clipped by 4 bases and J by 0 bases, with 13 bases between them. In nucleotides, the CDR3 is TGTGCCTGGAATGGACTGCTACGCTCTGGGGCCAACGTCCTGACTTTC. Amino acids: CAWNGLLRSGANVLTF.

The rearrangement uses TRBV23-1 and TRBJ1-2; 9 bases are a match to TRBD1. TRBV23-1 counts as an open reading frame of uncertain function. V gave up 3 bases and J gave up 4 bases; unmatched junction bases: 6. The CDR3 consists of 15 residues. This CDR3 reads CASSHAGQGIYGYTF. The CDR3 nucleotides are TGCGCCAGCAGTCACGCGGGACAGGGAATCTATGGCTACACCTTC.

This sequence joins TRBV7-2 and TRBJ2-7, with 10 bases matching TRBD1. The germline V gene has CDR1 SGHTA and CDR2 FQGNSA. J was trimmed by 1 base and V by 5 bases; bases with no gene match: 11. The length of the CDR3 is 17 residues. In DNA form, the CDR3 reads TGTGCCAGCAGCCTCAGGACAGGGGGGGGGTCTTCCTACGAGCAGTACTTC. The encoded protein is CASSLRTGGGSSYEQYF.

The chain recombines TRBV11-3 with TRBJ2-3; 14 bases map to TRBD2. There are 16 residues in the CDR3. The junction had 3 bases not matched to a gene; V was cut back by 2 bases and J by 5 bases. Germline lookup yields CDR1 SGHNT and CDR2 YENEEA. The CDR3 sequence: CASSLRLAGGIDTQYF. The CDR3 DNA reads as TGTGCCAGCAGCTTAAGACTAGCGGGGGGGATAGATACGCAGTATTTT.

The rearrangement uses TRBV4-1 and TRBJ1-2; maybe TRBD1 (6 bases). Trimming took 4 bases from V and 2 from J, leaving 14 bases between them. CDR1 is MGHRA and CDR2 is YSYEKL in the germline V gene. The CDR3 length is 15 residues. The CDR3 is CASSLFPGQNYGYTF. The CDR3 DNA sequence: TGCGCCAGCAGCCTTTTCCCGGGACAAAACTATGGCTACACCTTC.

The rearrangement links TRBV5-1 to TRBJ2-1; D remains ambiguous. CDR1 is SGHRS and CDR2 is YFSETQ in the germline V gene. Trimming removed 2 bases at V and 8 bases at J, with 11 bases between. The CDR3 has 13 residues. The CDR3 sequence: CASSLGSFDEQFF. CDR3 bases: TGCGCCAGCAGCTTAGGTAGCTTCGATGAGCAGTTCTTC.

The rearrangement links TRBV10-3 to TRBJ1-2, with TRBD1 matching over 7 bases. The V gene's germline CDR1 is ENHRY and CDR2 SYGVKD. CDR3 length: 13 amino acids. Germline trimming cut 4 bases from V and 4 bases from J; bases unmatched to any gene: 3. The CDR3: CAISGRDSYGYTF. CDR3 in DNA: TGTGCCATCAGTGGTCGGGACAGCTATGGCTACACCTTC.